This is a list of T cell receptor beta chains from one sample in a study of blood T cells in healthy people across ages. Using its own MiXCR run on the 5' RACE reads, TCRdb lists one record per CDR3 protein. The sample consists of approximately 600,000 distinct CDR3 sequences, about 53% of them appearing once. The specimen was blood. These TCRs come from a man aged 55 to 70 in good health. CDR3s include the opening cysteine and the closing phenylalanine or tryptophan. D genes are given only for firm matches. Rows give clone size only sometimes, using once, few, many, or a class for an expanded clone.

TGCGCCAGCAGCTTGGACGACCAAGAGACCCAGTACTTC	CASSLDDQETQYF	-	TRBV5-1	TRBJ2-5	-
TGCGCCAGCAGCTTGGAACAGGCCTACACTGAAGCTTTCTTT	CASSLEQAYTEAFF	-	TRBV5-1	TRBJ1-1	-
TGTGCCAGCAGTTTTGGCTTGGGAAGCAATCAGCCCCAGCATTTT	CASSFGLGSNQPQHF	-	TRBV12-3/TRBV12-4	TRBJ1-5	-
TGCAGCTCGGGGAAGATAGGGGAGACCCAGTACTTC	CSSGKIGETQYF	-	TRBV29-1	TRBJ2-5	few
TGTGCCAGCAGCCCATACCTGGGGGGCCCAAACTATGGCTACACCTTC	CASSPYLGGPNYGYTF	-	TRBV14	TRBJ1-2	-
TGTGCCAGCTCACCAATCTTAGCGGGGGGTTCCTACGAGCAGTACTTC	CASSPILAGGSYEQYF	TRBD2	TRBV18	TRBJ2-7	-
TGTGCCAGCAGTTCGATGCAGGGGGCGATTGAAAAACTGTTTTTT	CASSSMQGAIEKLFF	TRBD1	TRBV27	TRBJ1-4	-
TGTGCCAGCAGTGACTACCTGGGACAGGGTGGAAGGAATGAGCAGTTCTTC	CASSDYLGQGGRNEQFF	TRBD1	TRBV6-1	TRBJ2-1	few
TGTGCCACCAGCAGAGTCAGCTTATACGAGCAGTACTTC	CATSRVSLYEQYF	-	TRBV15	TRBJ2-7	-
TGTGCCAGCAGCCACGGACAGGGGGTTGCGCAGTATTTT	CASSHGQGVAQYF	TRBD1	TRBV3-1	TRBJ2-3	-
TGTGCCAGCAGCTTCCTAGCGGGGAGCTACGAGCAGTACTTC	CASSFLAGSYEQYF	TRBD2	TRBV11-2	TRBJ2-7	-
TGTGCCAGCTCACCACGTCCGGGACAGGGTTCCGAGCAGTACTTC	CASSPRPGQGSEQYF	TRBD1	TRBV18	TRBJ2-7	-
TGTGCCAGCAGCTCTGGTTCTGGGATCAGACTAGCGGGGGAAGGGAATGAGCAGTTCTTC	CASSSGSGIRLAGEGNEQFF	TRBD2	TRBV7-4	TRBJ2-1	-
TGCAGTGCTAGCCGGGGCTCCCGGGCGACCCAGTACTTC	CSASRGSRATQYF	-	TRBV20-1	TRBJ2-5	-
TGTGCCAGCAGACCGTTGGGACAGGGAATATCCTACGAGCAGTACTTC	CASRPLGQGISYEQYF	TRBD1	TRBV6-2/TRBV6-3	TRBJ2-7	-
TGCAGTGCTCCTCATAGGGGCTCTAATTCACCCCTCCACTTT	CSAPHRGSNSPLHF	-	TRBV20-1	TRBJ1-6	-
TGTGTCAGCAGCGCATCCGGGTACTACGAGCAGTACTTC	CVSSASGYYEQYF	-	TRBV7-9	TRBJ2-7	-
TGTGCCAGCGGCCGCGCCGCCCGCTCCTACAATGAGCAGTTCTTC	CASGRAARSYNEQFF	-	TRBV6-5	TRBJ2-1	-
TGTGCCAGCAGTTACTCCCATAACTATGGCTACACCTTC	CASSYSHNYGYTF	-	TRBV6-5	TRBJ1-2	-
TGTGCCAGCAGCTTAGCTGTGGGATCCTATAATTCACCCCTCCACTTT	CASSLAVGSYNSPLHF	-	TRBV7-2	TRBJ1-6	few
TGTGCCAGCAGTGTGGGCACCTTTAACACTGAAGCTTTCTTT	CASSVGTFNTEAFF	-	TRBV2	TRBJ1-1	-
TGTGCCAGCAGTCCTGGGCCGGGAAACCAAGAGACCCAGTACTTC	CASSPGPGNQETQYF	-	TRBV12-3/TRBV12-4	TRBJ2-5	-
TGTGCCAGCAGCACTGGACTAGACGGGGAGACCCAGTACTTC	CASSTGLDGETQYF	TRBD2	TRBV7-9	TRBJ2-5	-
TGTGCCAGCAGCAAAGTTACCCGGGCGGGGGTCCTGACTTTC	CASSKVTRAGVLTF	-	TRBV21-1	TRBJ2-6	few
TGCAGTGCTAGTAGTGACGGCATTGAGCAGTTCTTC	CSASSDGIEQFF	-	TRBV20-1	TRBJ2-1	-
TGTGCCAGCAGCTTAGCGCGAGCGGGGGAACCCTACGAGCAGTACTTC	CASSLARAGEPYEQYF	TRBD2	TRBV7-9	TRBJ2-7	-
TGTGCCAGCAGCCAAGCTGCCGCCGGGCAAGAGACCCAGTACTTC	CASSQAAAGQETQYF	-	TRBV3-1	TRBJ2-5	-
TGCGCCAGCAGCCAAGAAGTGATCACAGATACGCAGTATTTT	CASSQEVITDTQYF	-	TRBV4-1	TRBJ2-3	-
TGCGCCAGCAGCCAAGCCCGGACTAGCGGGGAGACCCAGTACTTC	CASSQARTSGETQYF	TRBD2	TRBV4-1	TRBJ2-5	-
TGTGCCAGCAGCGTAGAGCCGACAGGGGGCTATGGCTACACCTTC	CASSVEPTGGYGYTF	TRBD1	TRBV9	TRBJ1-2	-